These T cell receptor beta chains were read from a single sample in a study of blood T cell repertoires in COVID-19. Some clones are missing from TCRdb's copy, which holds only in-frame ones; the method was immunoSEQ multiplex PCR. The table has roughly 100,000 clones, around 74% seen once; the top ten hold roughly 21%. The sample consisted of peripheral blood. The receptors originated from a woman in her seventies with acute or convalescent COVID-19. Each CDR3 is given with its conserved first and last residue. The D gene is left open where the match is weak. Only some rows state a clone size, as once, few, many or a class for expanded clones.

v_gene: TRBV7-9
abundance: NA
j_gene: TRBJ1-1
d_gene: NA
CDR3nt: TGTGCCAGCAGCCTTGGACAGAACACTGAAGCTTTCTTT
CDR3aa: CASSLGQNTEAFF

v_gene: TRBV7-9
abundance: NA
j_gene: TRBJ1-2
d_gene: NA
CDR3nt: TGTGCCAGCAGCTTAGTACAAGACTATGGCTACACCTTC
CDR3aa: CASSLVQDYGYTF

v_gene: TRBV5-1
abundance: NA
j_gene: TRBJ2-7
d_gene: TRBD1
CDR3nt: TGCGCCAGCAGCTCTAACAGGGGGCCCTACGAGCAGTACTTC
CDR3aa: CASSSNRGPYEQYF

v_gene: TRBV27
abundance: many
j_gene: TRBJ1-2
d_gene: NA
CDR3nt: TGTGCCAGCAGTCGTGACAGAACTTCTGGCTACACCTTC
CDR3aa: CASSRDRTSGYTF

v_gene: TRBV7-9
abundance: NA
j_gene: TRBJ1-6
d_gene: TRBD1
CDR3nt: TGTGCCAGCAGCTTAGGGGGCGAGGGGGCCAGGTCACCCCTCCACTTT
CDR3aa: CASSLGGEGARSPLHF

v_gene: TRBV19
abundance: NA
j_gene: TRBJ2-3
d_gene: NA
CDR3nt: TGTGCCAGTAGGAGTACAGGTGCTAGCACAGATACGCAGTATTTT
CDR3aa: CASRSTGASTDTQYF

v_gene: TRBV28
abundance: NA
j_gene: TRBJ1-5
d_gene: NA
CDR3nt: TGTGCCAGCAGTCCATCCCTTGGACATGGCAATCAGCCCCAGCATTTT
CDR3aa: CASSPSLGHGNQPQHF

v_gene: TRBV9
abundance: NA
j_gene: TRBJ2-3
d_gene: NA
CDR3nt: TGTGCCAGCAGCATCGGGGATACGCAGTATTTT
CDR3aa: CASSIGDTQYF

v_gene: TRBV27
abundance: NA
j_gene: TRBJ2-2
d_gene: NA
CDR3nt: TGTGCCAGCAGGGAACTTGTACGAGGCGGGGAGCTGTTTTTT
CDR3aa: CASRELVRGGELFF

v_gene: TRBV6-5
abundance: NA
j_gene: TRBJ1-4
d_gene: NA
CDR3nt: TGTGCCAGCAGTCGAGGCACTGGTGAAAAACTGTTTTTT
CDR3aa: CASSRGTGEKLFF

v_gene: TRBV4-1
abundance: NA
j_gene: TRBJ2-7
d_gene: TRBD2
CDR3nt: TGCGCCAGCAGCCAAGAGGGTAGCGGGGGGGTTCTCTCCTACGAGCAGTACTTC
CDR3aa: CASSQEGSGGVLSYEQYF

v_gene: TRBV18
abundance: NA
j_gene: TRBJ1-5
d_gene: TRBD1
CDR3nt: TGTGCCAGCTCACCCGGACAGGGCGGCAATCAGCCCCAGCATTTT
CDR3aa: CASSPGQGGNQPQHF

v_gene: TRBV3-1/TRBV3-2
abundance: few
j_gene: TRBJ2-7
d_gene: NA
CDR3nt: TGTGCCAGCAGCCAAGACCTGGGCAGGGCCCTCTACGAGCAGTACTTC
CDR3aa: CASSQDLGRALYEQYF

v_gene: TRBV18
abundance: NA
j_gene: TRBJ2-7
d_gene: NA
CDR3nt: TGTGCCAGCTCACTCATGGAGGGGGCGAACGAGCAGTACTTC
CDR3aa: CASSLMEGANEQYF

v_gene: TRBV5-4
abundance: NA
j_gene: TRBJ1-2
d_gene: NA
CDR3nt: TGTGCCAGCAGCTTTAAATCAGGGGCGGGTGACTATGGCTACACCTTC
CDR3aa: CASSFKSGAGDYGYTF

v_gene: TRBV30
abundance: few
j_gene: TRBJ1-5
d_gene: TRBD1
CDR3nt: TGTGCCTGGAGTTCGGACAGGACCACCCCCCAGCATTTT
CDR3aa: CAWSSDRTTPQHF